This T cell receptor beta chain is drawn from a study of CXCR3 chemokines and chemotherapy response in bladder cancer. V trimming: 5 bases; J trimming: 8 bases; junction bases outside the gene matches: 10. The CDR3 is made up of 15 amino acids. Germline assignment: CDR1 SEHNR and CDR2 FQNEAQ (reference sequence). TCRdb ran MiXCR on the PCR reads and lists one entry per CDR3 protein. This table has some 8,100 distinct CDR3 sequences, roughly 12% appearing once. In this sample, this clonotype turned up many times. The sample was acquired from a patient whose treatment included neoadjuvant chemotherapy. The sequence came from a human donor with bladder cancer that responded to neoadjuvant chemotherapy. V and J are TRBV7-9 and TRBJ2-1; 9 positions match TRBD2. In nucleotides, the CDR3 is TGTGCCAGCAGCGATACCGGGACTAGCTCACATGAGCAGTTCTTC. Its translation: CASSDTGTSSHEQFF.